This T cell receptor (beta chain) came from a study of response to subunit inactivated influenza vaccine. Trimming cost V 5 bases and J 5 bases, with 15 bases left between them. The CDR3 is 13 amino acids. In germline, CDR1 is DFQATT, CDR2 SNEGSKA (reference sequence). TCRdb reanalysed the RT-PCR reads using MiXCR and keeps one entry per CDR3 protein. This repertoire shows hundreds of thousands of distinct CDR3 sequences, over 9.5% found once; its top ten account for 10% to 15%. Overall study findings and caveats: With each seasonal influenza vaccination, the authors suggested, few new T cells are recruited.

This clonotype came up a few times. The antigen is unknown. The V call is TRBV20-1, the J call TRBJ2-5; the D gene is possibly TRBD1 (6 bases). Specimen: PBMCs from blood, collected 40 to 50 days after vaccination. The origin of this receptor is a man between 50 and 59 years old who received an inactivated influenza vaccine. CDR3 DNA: TGCAGTGCTGAGAGCTGGGGGCATGAGACCCAGTACTTC. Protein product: CSAESWGHETQYF.